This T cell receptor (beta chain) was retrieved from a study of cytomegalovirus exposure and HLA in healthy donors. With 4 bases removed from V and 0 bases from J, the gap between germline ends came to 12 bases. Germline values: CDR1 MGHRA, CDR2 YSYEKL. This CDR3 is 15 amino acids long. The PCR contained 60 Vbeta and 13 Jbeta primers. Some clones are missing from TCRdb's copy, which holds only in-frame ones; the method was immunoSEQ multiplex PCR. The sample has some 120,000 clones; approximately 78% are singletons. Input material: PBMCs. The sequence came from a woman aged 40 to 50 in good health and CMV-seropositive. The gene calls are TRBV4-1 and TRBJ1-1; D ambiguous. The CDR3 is CASSLLSDLNTEAFF. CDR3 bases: TGCGCCAGCAGCCTACTATCAGACCTGAACACTGAAGCTTTCTTT.